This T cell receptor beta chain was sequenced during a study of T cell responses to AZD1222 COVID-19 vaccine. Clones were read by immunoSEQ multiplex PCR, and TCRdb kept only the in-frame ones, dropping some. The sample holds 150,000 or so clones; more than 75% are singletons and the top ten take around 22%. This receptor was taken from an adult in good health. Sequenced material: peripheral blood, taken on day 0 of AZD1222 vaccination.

CDR3 protein: CASSSGGAGETDTQYF. CDR3 bases: TGTGCCAGCAGCTCAGGAGGGGCAGGGGAAACAGATACGCAGTATTTT. The chain is built from TRBV7-9 and TRBJ2-3; D tentatively reads TRBD1 or TRBD2 (6 bases each). The CDR3 has 16 amino acids. Germline V gives CDR1 SEHNR, CDR2 FQNEAQ (reference sequence). V lost 4 bases, J lost 3 bases, and 17 bases lay in between.